The T cell receptor beta chain described here comes from a study of cytomegalovirus exposure and HLA in healthy donors (dated by TCRdb to between 2016 and 2019). Regarding the study in general: In an earlier analysis of roughly 590 of the donors, about 260 Gb of sequence data and 95 million to 130 million unique TCR beta sequences from roughly 200 million T cells were reported. Approximately 310 gigabases of sequencing data and 80 million or so unique TCR sequences were included in an early release covering about 700 HLA-typed donors. Among the approximately 420 genotyped donors, approximately 76% belonged to the genetic ancestry cluster associated with self-reported Caucasian donors. The study aimed to test whether signatures of past pathogen exposure could be identified by cataloging public T cell receptors. Using immunosequencing, the study profiled T cell repertoires from 550 to 750 subjects and related those repertoires to cytomegalovirus serostatus. A separate validation cohort of about 110 different subjects was used in addition to the approximately 700-subject first cohort. The study combined high-throughput TCR immunosequencing, statistical association of individual TCRs with disease status, and machine learning to predict cytomegalovirus infection status. A later analysis re-examined previously published TCR beta repertoires from several hundred donors and added high-resolution HLA genotyping to investigate patterns of TCR occurrence. The later analysis used no new phenotypic data to find candidate immune exposures, relying instead on TCR beta sequences and their occurrence across donors. An earlier analysis of around 540 of the donors applied high-throughput TCR beta sequencing to assess whether each TCR beta V gene segment acted as functional or pseudogenic. Donor age, sex, ethnicity and CMV serostatus were compiled together with the repertoire data. A later genetic analysis used genome-wide SNP genotypes for about 60% of the roughly 700 donors, treating that subset as a discovery cohort. Every discovery cohort repertoire had been produced on one sequencing platform. Both class I and class II loci were covered by HLA typing, at four-digit resolution. Typing coverage differed by locus: A, B, C, DRB1 and DQB1 were typed in about 620-630 donors, DQA1 in about 560, DPA1 in approximately 600, and DPB1 in roughly 470. Because of strong linkage in the cohort, a handful of DR-DQ haplotypes were treated as single units for association and clustering. Among 300 to 500 genotyped donors of the cohort, an average of around 240,000 unique TCR beta nucleotide sequences was sequenced per donor, of which about 18% were non-productive.

With regard to this clone: No cognate antigen has been identified for it.

Overall study results and their limits: In a later analysis, HLA-associated TCR beta chains showed more clonal expansion and lower generation probabilities than non-associated chains that were equally common. A total of fewer than 200 TCR beta chains were listed by the study as associated with cytomegalovirus. While some public TCRs were present in many individuals, most TCR sequences turned up only very rarely across donors. According to a later analysis, TCR association rates differed among HLA loci, with DRB1 alleles showing the most associated TCRs and HLA-C alleles showing the fewest. The earlier analysis of approximately 560 of the donors excluded seventeen rarely observed V segments, including chromosome 9 orphons, because counts were too low. In vitro tests confirmed that a few of the cytomegalovirus-associated TCR beta chains recognize cytomegalovirus antigens. Cytomegalovirus status was reported to be diagnosed by the classifier with high specificity and sensitivity in both the original and validation cohorts. A later genetic analysis associated a missense DCLRE1C variant with V-gene and J-gene trimming of TCR beta chains, and an independent cohort replicated the association. In this cohort, only TCR beta chains were sequenced, and detectable features were limited by the absence of alpha or paired-chain data. Because HLA typing was missing for some donors at each locus, association tests included only the typed subset. In a later analysis, several top co-occurrence clusters were reported to appear linked to parvovirus B19, influenza, CMV and Epstein-Barr virus. A later genetic analysis reported fewer N-insertions in productive TCRs among donors in an Asian-associated ancestry cluster than the roughly 620-donor mean. Correlated functional status among segregating V segments might be attributable to linkage disequilibrium, but an unknown experimental factor could not be ruled out. Some IMGT-functional V segments, including TRBV6-2 and TRBV6-3, could not be distinguished by the 87-base-pair reads and were therefore excluded. The sequencing pipeline was judged likely to have produced a cluster of highly shared sequence variants as a technical artifact. According to the authors, the approach could potentially be generalized to other disease states and immunological phenotypes. Broadly in line with IMGT annotations, most TCR beta V segments showed up in productive rearrangements about 90% or about 30% of the time in an earlier analysis of roughly 590 of the donors. When HLA alleles, especially DR and DQ, strongly co-occurred, TCR associations were difficult to assign to individual alleles. A further reported finding was that TCR beta sequences accurately predicted the HLA-A and HLA-B alleles for most subjects in the first cohort. Presence/absence analyses assumed roughly uniform sequencing depth across donors, an assumption that may not hold. Most CMV-associated TCR beta chains appeared to be HLA-restricted in a later analysis, and the HLA associations seemed to be driven largely by CMV exposure. The only immune exposure information available for the cohort was CMV serostatus. Specific HLA alleles were associated with 16,951 TCR beta sequences at a false discovery rate of 0.05 in a later analysis.

Library creation used the immunoSEQ multiplex PCR assay. For the multiplex PCR, a mixture combining 60 forward primers for TCR Vbeta segments and 13 reverse primers for TCR Jbeta segments was used. The CDR3 region of rearranged TCR beta genes was amplified from genomic DNA with a multiplex PCR assay. The Illumina HiSeq System was used to sequence the amplified TCR beta libraries as 87-base-pair reads. As for the authors' bioinformatics: A later analysis tallied roughly 76 million unique TCR beta chains across the 600 to 700 repertoires, and about 12 million of those chains were shared by two or more donors. To remove PCR and sequencing errors, raw reads were error-corrected and collapsed into unique sequences using a nearest-neighbor algorithm that merged closely related sequences. Alignment of CDR3 sequences to IMGT reference sequences was used to assign V, D and J gene segments. Each retained sequence needed at least a six-nucleotide match to both a V gene segment and a J gene segment. A rearrangement counted as productive if the CDR3 had no stop codons and remained in frame with V and J, and every other rearrangement counted as non-productive. Following IMGT convention, CDR3 was defined as the stretch from the second conserved V-encoded cysteine to the conserved J-encoded phenylalanine. In an earlier analysis of roughly 610 of the donors, sequences lacking an unambiguous match to a single V gene segment were excluded. In an earlier analysis of 500 to 750 of the donors, V segments were called functional above 56.7% productive rearrangements and were called segregating when the between-donor standard deviation exceeded 5%. A statistical classification framework was developed to diagnose cytomegalovirus status using the catalog of TCR beta chain sequences. In a later analysis, V and J genes were assigned by comparing TCR nucleotide sequences against IMGT/GENE-DB human TR gene sequences. Using the TCRdist pipeline, a later analysis assigned CDR3 sequences along with most-parsimonious VDJ recombination scenarios. In a later analysis, every TCR beta chain was defined by the combination of its CDR3 amino acid sequence and its V-gene family, and reads without a unique V-gene family were dropped. A later analysis removed 600 or so highly shared, low-generation-probability nucleotide sequences to deal with suspected cross-contamination and a sequencing artifact. A later analysis calculated a clonal expansion index for each public chain from normalized within-repertoire ranks of inferred template counts. In a later analysis, generation probabilities were computed using a VDJ recombination model fitted to out-of-frame rearrangements, and the results were checked against IGoR. In a later analysis, TCR-TCR, TCR-HLA and TCR-CMV co-occurrence was scored with hypergeometric tests, and a repertoire-size bias correction was applied to TCR pairs. To estimate false discovery rates, a later analysis permuted the HLA or CMV assignments 20 times. A later analysis grouped co-occurring TCRs with DBSCAN, adding TCRdist sequence similarity when clustering within HLA-allele-positive subsets. Repertoires with fewer than 30,000 or more than 120,000 public chains, plus five repertoires with anomalous nucleotide sharing, were excluded from co-occurrence clustering. Held by TCRdb, this immuneACCESS table contains in-frame sequences only and omits some clones. Under half of the omission traces to an unresolved V gene where checked; the cause of the rest is unknown. That table gives V, J and clone size, and the DNA gave D and trimming. This sample's table has entries for approximately 190,000 clones. The ten top clones hold approximately 6.4% of the sample.

The cohort was made up of roughly 670 healthy bone marrow donors. All cohort members were sampled while nominally healthy, although unrecorded immune exposures were likely present. The donor tested CMV seronegative and was one of the 352 seronegative cohort members. Each donor provided a peripheral blood sample, and peripheral blood mononuclear cells were used for TCR beta sequencing. The Qiagen DNeasy Blood Extraction Kit was used to extract genomic DNA from the blood cell samples. From cysteine to phenylalanine, the CDR3 is 15 amino acids long. Left in the record is the CDR3 DNA by itself, 45 bases read in frame from the first base. The germline V gene (reference sequence) specifies LNHDA as CDR1 and SQIVND as CDR2. At the junction V is shortened by 5 bases and J by 5 bases; bases outside the gene matches: 4.

This clonotype was obtained from a man in his thirties or forties in good health and CMV-seronegative. The V and J segments used are TRBV19 and TRBJ2-5, with 14 middle bases fitting TRBD2. Sequencing was done on a sample of PBMCs. Here is the DNA: TGTGCCAGTAGTGAGACTAGCGGGGGGGTGGAGACCCAGTACTTC. Its coded protein is CASSETSGGVETQYF.